One and the same sample provided the 12 T cell receptor beta chains below, sequenced in a study of shared clonotypes between healthy human individuals. Clones were sequenced by immunoSEQ multiplex PCR, and TCRdb holds only the in-frame ones, with some missing. The sample includes about 1.5 million clones, 95% to 97% seen only once; the top ten take roughly 1.1%. Specimen: naive CD4+ T cells sorted from blood. Documented subset: CD45RA+ positively selected. These receptors were collected from a man younger than 45 in good health.

The chain joins TRBV28 to TRBJ2-7, with 15 bases lining up with TRBD2. This CDR3 contains 19 residues. Germline CDR1 reads MDHEN; CDR2 reads SYDVKM. V lost 2 bases to trimming and J lost 3 bases; unmatched junction nucleotides: 11. This CDR3 is CASSLPPGLAGGNIYEQYF. In DNA form, the CDR3 reads TGTGCCAGCAGTTTACCCCCGGGACTAGCGGGAGGAAACATCTACGAGCAGTACTTC.

The chain carries TRBV14 and TRBJ2-2; TRBD2 aligns across 14 bases. CDR3 size: 16 residues. The germline gives CDR1 SGHDN, CDR2 FVKESK. After removal of 3 bases from V and 4 bases from J, the junction contained 1 base not matched to a gene. CDR3 coding DNA: TGTGCCAGCAGCCAGACTAGCGGGAGGGCCACCGGGGAGCTGTTTTTT. Translated: CASSQTSGRATGELFF.

The rearrangement links TRBV19 to TRBJ1-5, with 8 bases identical to TRBD1. J gave up 7 bases and V 3 bases, and 8 bases lay outside the gene matches. The CDR3 extends over 15 amino acids. From germline, CDR1 is LNHDA and CDR2 SQIVND (reference sequence). In nucleotides, the CDR3 is TGTGCCAGTAGTATTTCTCGACAGGGGACCCAGCCCCAGCATTTT. Translated: CASSISRQGTQPQHF.

CDR3 nucleotide sequence: TGTGCCAGCAGCGTAGGAAAGGGGATGAACACTGAAGCTTTCTTT. This codes for CASSVGKGMNTEAFF. The V call is TRBV9, the J call TRBJ1-1; the D gene is possibly TRBD1 (5 bases). The V and J ends lost 0 bases and 0 bases respectively, with 9 bases between them. The CDR3 covers 15 residues. Germline V gene sequence: CDR1 SGDLS, CDR2 YYNGEE.

The genes are TRBV6-6 and TRBJ2-6; 7 nucleotides match TRBD1. V lost 8 bases and J lost 0; bases outside the gene matches: 4. The CDR3 is 15 amino acids. Germline V gives CDR1 MNHNY, CDR2 SVGAGI (reference sequence). This chain's CDR3 is CASGTADSGANVLTF. The CDR3 DNA sequence: TGTGCCAGCGGGACAGCAGACTCTGGGGCCAACGTCCTGACTTTC.

This chain uses TRBV5-1 with TRBJ2-3; D uncertain. In germline, CDR1 is SGHRS, CDR2 YFSETQ. V was clipped by 2 bases and J by 2 bases, with 9 bases between them. This CDR3 comprises 14 residues. CDR3 in amino acids: CASSFKKVTDTQYF. CDR3 nucleotides: TGCGCCAGCAGCTTTAAAAAGGTCACAGATACGCAGTATTTT. Full variable domain (rest looked up from reference TRBV5-1 and TRBJ2-3): KAGVTQTPRYLIKTRGQQVTLSCSPISGHRSVSWYQQTPGQGLQFLFEYFSETQRNKGNFPGRFSGRQFSNSRSEMNVSTLELGDSALYLCASSFKKVTDTQYFGPGTRLTVL.

V is TRBV7-9 and J is TRBJ2-5; D perhaps matches TRBD2 (6 bases). This CDR3 is built from 16 residues. Trimming removed 3 bases at V and 4 bases at J, with 18 bases between. In germline, CDR1 is SEHNR, CDR2 FQNEAQ (reference sequence). CDR3 coding DNA: TGTGCCAGCAGCTTGGAGGGAGGCCAGCACGTAGAGACCCAGTACTTC. It encodes CASSLEGGQHVETQYF.

V is TRBV7-2 and J is TRBJ1-2; TRBD1 might be the D (5 bases). Trimming removed 3 bases from V and 4 bases from J, with 12 bases in between. This CDR3 region has 14 residues. Germline CDR1 reads SGHTA; CDR2 reads FQGNSA. The CDR3, as DNA: TGTGCCAGCAGCTTCGAACAGGTCACCTATGGCTACACCTTC. Protein sequence: CASSFEQVTYGYTF.

This rearrangement joins TRBV5-1 to TRBJ2-7; D gene ambiguous. Trimming left V 4 bases short and J 1 base short, with 9 bases between. CDR3 length: 13 residues. CDR1 is SGHRS, CDR2 YFSETQ, per germline. DNA for the CDR3: TGCGCCAGCAGCGAAGACAATTCCTACGAGCAGTACTTC. Translating gives CASSEDNSYEQYF.

CDR3 region: CASRRGSYEQYF. CDR3 nucleotides: TGTGCCAGCAGGAGGGGTTCCTACGAGCAGTACTTC. The rearrangement joins TRBV6-1 to TRBJ2-7; either TRBD1 or TRBD2 may supply D (5 bases each). CDR1 is MNHNS and CDR2 is SASEGT in the germline V gene. The CDR3 has 12 amino acids. The V and J ends lost 6 bases and 1 base respectively, with 7 bases between them.

The genes are TRBV29-1 and TRBJ1-1; the D gene is possibly TRBD1 (6 bases). Germline V lookup: CDR1 SQVTM, CDR2 ANQGSEA. Deletions cut 7 bases from V and 2 bases from J, with 17 bases between. This CDR3 spans 14 amino acids. The CDR3 nucleotides read TGCAGCGCAACCATGGGGGGCCGTAACACTGAAGCTTTCTTT. Amino acid sequence: CSATMGGRNTEAFF.

The gene calls are TRBV5-6 and TRBJ2-5; D ambiguous. CDR3 length: 14 residues. The germline CDR1 and CDR2 sequences are SGHDT and YYEEEE. V lost 2 bases and J lost 5, with 13 bases in between. CDR3 protein: CASSLSMGAETQYF. The DNA for the CDR3 is TGTGCCAGCAGCTTATCAATGGGCGCGGAGACCCAGTACTTC.